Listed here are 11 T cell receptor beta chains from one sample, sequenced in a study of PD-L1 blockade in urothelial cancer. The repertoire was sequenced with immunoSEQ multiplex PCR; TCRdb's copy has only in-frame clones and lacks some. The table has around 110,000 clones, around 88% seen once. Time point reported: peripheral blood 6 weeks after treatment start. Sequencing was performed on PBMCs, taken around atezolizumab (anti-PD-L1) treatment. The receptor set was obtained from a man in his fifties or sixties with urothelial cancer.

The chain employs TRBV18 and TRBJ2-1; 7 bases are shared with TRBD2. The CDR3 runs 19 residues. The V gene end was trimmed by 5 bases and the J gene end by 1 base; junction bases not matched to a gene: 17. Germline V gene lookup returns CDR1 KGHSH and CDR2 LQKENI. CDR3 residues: CASSTRGNRGELSYNEQFF. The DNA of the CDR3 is TGTGCCAGCTCAACGAGGGGTAATCGGGGGGAGCTTTCCTACAATGAGCAGTTCTTC.

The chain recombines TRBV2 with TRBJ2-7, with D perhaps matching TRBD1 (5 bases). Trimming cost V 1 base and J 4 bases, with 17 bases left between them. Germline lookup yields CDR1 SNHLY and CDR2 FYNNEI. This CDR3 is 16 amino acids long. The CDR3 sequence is CASSEEQVPPFYEQYF. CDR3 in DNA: TGTGCCAGCAGTGAAGAACAGGTGCCCCCCTTTTACGAGCAGTACTTC. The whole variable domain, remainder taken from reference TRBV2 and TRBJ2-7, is EPEVTQTPSHQVTQMGQEVILRCVPISNHLYFYWYRQILGQKVEFLVSFYNNEISEKSEIFDDQFSVERPDGSNFTLKIRSTKLEDSAMYFCASSEEQVPPFYEQYFGPGTRLTVT.

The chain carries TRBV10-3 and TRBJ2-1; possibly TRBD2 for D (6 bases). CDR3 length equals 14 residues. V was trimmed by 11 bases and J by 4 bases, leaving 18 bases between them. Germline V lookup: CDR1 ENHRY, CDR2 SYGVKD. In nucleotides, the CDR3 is TGTGCCTCGGGTCCTAGCGCAGTTTACAATGAGCAGTTCTTC. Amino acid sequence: CASGPSAVYNEQFF.

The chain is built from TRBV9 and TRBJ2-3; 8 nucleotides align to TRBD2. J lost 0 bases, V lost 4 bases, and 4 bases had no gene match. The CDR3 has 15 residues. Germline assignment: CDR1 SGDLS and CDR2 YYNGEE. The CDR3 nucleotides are TGTGCCAGCAGCTACATAGCGGGGAGCACAGATACGCAGTATTTT. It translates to CASSYIAGSTDTQYF. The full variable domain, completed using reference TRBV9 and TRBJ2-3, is DSGVTQTPKHLITATGQRVTLRCSPRSGDLSVYWYQQSLDQGLQFLIQYYNGEERAKGNILERFSAQQFPDLHSELNLSSLELGDSALYFCASSYIAGSTDTQYFGPGTRLTVL.

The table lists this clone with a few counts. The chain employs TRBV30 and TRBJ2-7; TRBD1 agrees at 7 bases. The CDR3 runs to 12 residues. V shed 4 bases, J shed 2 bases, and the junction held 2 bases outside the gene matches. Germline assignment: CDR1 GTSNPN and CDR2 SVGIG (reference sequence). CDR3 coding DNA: TGTGCCTGGACGGGACAGACCTACGAGCAGTACTTC. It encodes CAWTGQTYEQYF. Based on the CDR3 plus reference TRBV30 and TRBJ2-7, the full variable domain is SQTIHQWPATLVQPVGSPLSLECTVEGTSNPNLYWYRQAAGRGLQLLFYSVGIGQISSEVPQNLSASRPQDRQFILSSKKLLLSDSGFYLCAWTGQTYEQYFGPGTRLTVT.

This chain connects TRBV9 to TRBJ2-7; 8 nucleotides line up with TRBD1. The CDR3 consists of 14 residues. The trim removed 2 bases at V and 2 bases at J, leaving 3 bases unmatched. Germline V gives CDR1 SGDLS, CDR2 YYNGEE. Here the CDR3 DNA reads TGTGCCAGCAGCGTTGGACAGGGCACCTACGAGCAGTACTTC. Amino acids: CASSVGQGTYEQYF.

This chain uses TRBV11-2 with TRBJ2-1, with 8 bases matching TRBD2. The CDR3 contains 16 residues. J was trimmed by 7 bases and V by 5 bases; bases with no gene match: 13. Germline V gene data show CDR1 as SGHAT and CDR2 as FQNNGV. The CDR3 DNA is TGTGCCAGCAGCCCCAGACTAGCGCGGGGGCCGAATGAGCAGTTCTTC. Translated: CASSPRLARGPNEQFF.

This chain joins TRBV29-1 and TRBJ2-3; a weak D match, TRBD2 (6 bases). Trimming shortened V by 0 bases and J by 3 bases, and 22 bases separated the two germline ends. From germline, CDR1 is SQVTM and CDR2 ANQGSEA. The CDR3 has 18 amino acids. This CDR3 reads CSVEDFILDGRGTDTQYF. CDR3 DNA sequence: TGCAGCGTTGAAGATTTCATCCTGGACGGGAGAGGTACAGATACGCAGTATTTT.

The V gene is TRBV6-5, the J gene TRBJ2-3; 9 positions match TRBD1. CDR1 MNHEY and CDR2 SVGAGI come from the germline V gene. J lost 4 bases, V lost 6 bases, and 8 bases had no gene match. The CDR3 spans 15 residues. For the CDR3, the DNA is TGTGCCAGCAGGCGAACAGGGGGCTGGGCAGATACGCAGTATTTT. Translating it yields CASRRTGGWADTQYF.

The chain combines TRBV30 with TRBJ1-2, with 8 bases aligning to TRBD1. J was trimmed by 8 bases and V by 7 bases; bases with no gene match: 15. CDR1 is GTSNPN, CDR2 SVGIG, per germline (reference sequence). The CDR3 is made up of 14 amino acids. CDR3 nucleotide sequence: TGTGCCTTTTTACCCCGGACAGGGCGGGTGGGCTACACCTTC. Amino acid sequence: CAFLPRTGRVGYTF.

CDR3 sequence (DNA): TGTGCCAGCAGCTGGGGGGTCAGGGGGAGCACAGATACGCAGTATTTT. As protein: CASSWGVRGSTDTQYF. This chain joins TRBV7-3 and TRBJ2-3; D possibly corresponds to TRBD1 (7 bases). V lost 4 bases to trimming and J lost 0 bases, with 14 bases between them. The germline V gene has CDR1 SGHTA and CDR2 FQGTGA. CDR3 length equals 16 residues.